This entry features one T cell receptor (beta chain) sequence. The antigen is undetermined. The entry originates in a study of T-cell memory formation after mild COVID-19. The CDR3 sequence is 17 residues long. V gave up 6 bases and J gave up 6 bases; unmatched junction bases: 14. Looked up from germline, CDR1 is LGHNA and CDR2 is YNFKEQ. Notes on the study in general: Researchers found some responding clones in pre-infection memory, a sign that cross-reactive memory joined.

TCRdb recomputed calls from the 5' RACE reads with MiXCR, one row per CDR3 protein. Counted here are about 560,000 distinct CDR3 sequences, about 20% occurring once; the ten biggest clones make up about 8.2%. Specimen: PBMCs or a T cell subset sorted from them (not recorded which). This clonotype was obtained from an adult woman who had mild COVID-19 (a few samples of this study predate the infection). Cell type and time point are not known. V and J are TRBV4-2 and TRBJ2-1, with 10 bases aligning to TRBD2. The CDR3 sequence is CASRERALAGLVNEQFF. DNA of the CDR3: TGTGCCAGCAGAGAAAGGGCACTAGCGGGGCTAGTCAATGAGCAGTTCTTC.